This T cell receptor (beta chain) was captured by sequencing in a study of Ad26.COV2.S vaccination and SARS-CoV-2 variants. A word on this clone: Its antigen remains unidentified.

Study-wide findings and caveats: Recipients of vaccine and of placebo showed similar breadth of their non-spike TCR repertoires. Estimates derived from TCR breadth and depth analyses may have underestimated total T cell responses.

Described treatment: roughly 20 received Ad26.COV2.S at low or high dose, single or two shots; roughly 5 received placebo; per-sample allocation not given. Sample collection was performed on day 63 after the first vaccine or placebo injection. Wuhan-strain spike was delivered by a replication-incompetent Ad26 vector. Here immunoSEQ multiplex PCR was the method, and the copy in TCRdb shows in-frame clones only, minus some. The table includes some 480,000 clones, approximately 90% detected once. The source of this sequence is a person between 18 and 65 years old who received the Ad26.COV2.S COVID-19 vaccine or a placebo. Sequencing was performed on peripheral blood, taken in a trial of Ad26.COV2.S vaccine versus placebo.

The CDR3 DNA reads TGTGCCAGCAGTTGGGGCAGGGGGTACGAGCAGTACTTC. Amino acids: CASSWGRGYEQYF. The chain is built from TRBV6-2 or TRBV6-3 and TRBJ2-7; 7 bases agree with TRBD1. Germline loops: CDR1 MNHEY, CDR2 SVGEGT. The CDR3 runs 13 residues. Losses at the gene ends were 4 bases for V and 4 bases for J; bases not matched to a gene: 4.